The clone carrying this T cell receptor (beta chain) was counted between two and nine times. The antigen remains undetermined. These data originate in a study of regulatory dendritic cells for organ transplantation. Study-wide points: Memory CD8+ clonal expansion seemed more limited with regulatory than mature dendritic cells.

This CDR3 has 16 amino acids. Germline values: CDR1 GTSNPN, CDR2 SVGIG (reference sequence). Trimming at V came to 4 bases and at J to 1 base, leaving 10 bases not matched to a gene. The table came from immunoSEQ multiplex PCR; TCRdb's copy has only in-frame clones and leaves some out. The data contain roughly 34,000 clones, around nine tenths of them singletons. V gene TRBV30 combines with J gene TRBJ1-1, with TRBD1 identical over 9 bases. Sequenced input: naive CD4+ T cells from blood. Indicated subset: CD45RA+ naive T cells. This receptor was identified in a human donor in good health. The CDR3 DNA follows: TGTGCCTGGACCCCACGAGGGACAGGGAGGAACACTGAAGCTTTCTTT. Translated, it gives CAWTPRGTGRNTEAFF.